The source of this TCR beta chain is a study of cytomegalovirus exposure and HLA in healthy donors. Broader study findings: The productive fraction for most TCR beta V segments was about 90% or about 30% in an earlier analysis. HLA alleles were associated with fewer than 20,000 TCR beta sequences in a later analysis at 0.05 false discovery rate.

Both 60 Vbeta primers and 13 Jbeta primers went into the PCR. The table came from immunoSEQ multiplex PCR; TCRdb's copy has only in-frame clones and leaves some out. This sample carries 150,000 to 200,000 clones, roughly 65% of them seen once, and the ten largest clones take 4% to 5.5%. The length of the CDR3 is 16 residues. V gave up 0 bases and J gave up 4 bases; unmatched junction bases: 7. Germline lookup yields CDR1 GTSNPN and CDR2 SVGIG (reference sequence). This clone was counted only a few times. Its antigen is not known. The clonotype was recovered from a woman aged 18-29 years in good health and CMV-seropositive. Sequenced: PBMCs. This chain uses TRBV30 with TRBJ2-1; 9 bases map to TRBD2. This CDR3 reads CAWSVLPRGGYNEQFF. The CDR3 coding sequence is TGTGCCTGGAGTGTACTCCCGCGGGGGGGGTACAATGAGCAGTTCTTC.